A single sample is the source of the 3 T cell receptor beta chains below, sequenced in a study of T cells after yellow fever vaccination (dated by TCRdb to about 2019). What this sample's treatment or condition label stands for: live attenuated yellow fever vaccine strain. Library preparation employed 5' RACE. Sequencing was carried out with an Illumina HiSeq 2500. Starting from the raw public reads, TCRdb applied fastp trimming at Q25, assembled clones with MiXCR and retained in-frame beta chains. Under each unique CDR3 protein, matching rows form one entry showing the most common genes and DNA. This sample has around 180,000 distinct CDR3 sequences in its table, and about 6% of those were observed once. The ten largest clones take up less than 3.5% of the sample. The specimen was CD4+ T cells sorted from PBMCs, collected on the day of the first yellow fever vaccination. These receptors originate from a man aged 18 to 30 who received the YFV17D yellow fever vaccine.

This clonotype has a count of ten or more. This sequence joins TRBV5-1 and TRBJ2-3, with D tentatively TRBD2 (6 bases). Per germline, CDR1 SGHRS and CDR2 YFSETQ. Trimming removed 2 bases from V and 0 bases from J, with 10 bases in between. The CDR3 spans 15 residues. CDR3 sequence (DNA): TGCGCCAGCAGCTTCCGGCGGGGAAGCACAGATACGCAGTATTTT. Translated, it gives CASSFRRGSTDTQYF.

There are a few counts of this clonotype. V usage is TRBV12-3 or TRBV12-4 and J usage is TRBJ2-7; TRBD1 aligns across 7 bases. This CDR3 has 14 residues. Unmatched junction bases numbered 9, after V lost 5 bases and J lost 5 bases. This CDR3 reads CASSRRDSFNEQYF. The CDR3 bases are TGTGCCAGCAGTCGCCGGGACAGTTTCAACGAGCAGTACTTC.

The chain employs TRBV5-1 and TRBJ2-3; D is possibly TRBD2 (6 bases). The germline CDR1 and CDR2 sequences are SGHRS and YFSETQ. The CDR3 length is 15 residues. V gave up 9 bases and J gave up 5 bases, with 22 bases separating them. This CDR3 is CATSPRGGEGDTQYF. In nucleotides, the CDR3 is TGCGCCACCTCACCCCGGGGCGGGGAAGGAGATACGCAGTATTTT.